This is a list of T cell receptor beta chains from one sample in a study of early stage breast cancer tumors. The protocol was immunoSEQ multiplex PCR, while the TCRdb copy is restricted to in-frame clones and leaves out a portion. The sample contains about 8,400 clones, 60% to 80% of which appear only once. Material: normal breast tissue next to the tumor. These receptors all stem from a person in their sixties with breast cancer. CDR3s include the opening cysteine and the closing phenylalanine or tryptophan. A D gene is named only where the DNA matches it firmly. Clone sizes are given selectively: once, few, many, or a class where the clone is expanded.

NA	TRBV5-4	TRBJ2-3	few	CASSRSSDTQYF	TGTGCCAGCAGCAGATCCTCAGATACGCAGTATTTT
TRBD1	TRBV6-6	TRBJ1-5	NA	CASSYAQGGNQPQHF	TGTGCCAGCAGTTACGCACAGGGGGGCAATCAGCCCCAGCATTTT
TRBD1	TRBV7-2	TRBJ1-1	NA	CASSLGAGRGLLAEAFF	TGTGCCAGCAGCTTGGGGGCGGGCAGGGGGCTCTTAGCTGAAGCTTTCTTT
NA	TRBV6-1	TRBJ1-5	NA	CASSDGSIRQPQHF	TGTGCCAGCAGTGACGGGAGCATAAGACAGCCCCAGCATTTT
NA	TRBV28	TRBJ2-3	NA	CASAGTDTQYF	TGTGCCAGTGCGGGCACAGATACGCAGTATTTT
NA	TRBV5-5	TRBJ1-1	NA	CASIPLWGRLVAEAFF	TGTGCCAGCATCCCCCTTTGGGGTAGGTTAGTTGCTGAAGCTTTCTTT
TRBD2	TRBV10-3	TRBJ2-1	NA	CAIRPSSGTSGGGEQFF	TGTGCCATCAGGCCCTCCTCCGGGACTAGCGGGGGGGGAGAGCAGTTCTTC
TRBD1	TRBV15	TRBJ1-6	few	CATSRDRVAGGDSPLHF	TGTGCCACCAGCAGAGATAGGGTCGCAGGGGGCGATTCACCCCTCCACTTT
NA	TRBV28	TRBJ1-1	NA	CASESGVNTEAFF	TGTGCCAGCGAGTCTGGGGTGAACACTGAAGCTTTCTTT
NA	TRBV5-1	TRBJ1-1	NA	CASSLQELRAEAFF	TGCGCCAGCAGCTTACAGGAGCTTCGGGCTGAAGCTTTCTTT
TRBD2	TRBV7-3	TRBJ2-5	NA	CASSLLAGGRETQYF	TGTGCCAGCAGCTTACTAGCGGGGGGGCGAGAGACCCAGTACTTC
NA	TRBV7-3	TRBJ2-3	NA	CASSLRETDTQYF	TGTGCCAGCAGCCTCAGGGAGACCGATACGCAGTATTTT
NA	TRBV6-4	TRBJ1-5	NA	CASSVNSNQPQHF	TGTGCCAGCAGTGTCAATAGCAATCAGCCCCAGCATTTT
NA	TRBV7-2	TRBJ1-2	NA	CASSWTARTGYTF	TGTGCCAGCAGCTGGACAGCCCGGACGGGCTACACCTTC
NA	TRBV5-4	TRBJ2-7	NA	CASSQDRSSYEQYF	TGTGCCAGCAGCCAAGATCGTAGCTCCTACGAGCAGTACTTC
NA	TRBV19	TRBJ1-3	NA	CASTGRGAGNTIYF	TGTGCCAGTACGGGTCGAGGGGCCGGAAACACCATATATTTT
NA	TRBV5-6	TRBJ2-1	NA	CASSFDSAGAYNEQFF	TGTGCCAGCAGCTTCGACAGCGCGGGCGCCTACAATGAGCAGTTCTTC
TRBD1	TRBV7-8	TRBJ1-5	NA	CASSLGVTGGHQPQHF	TGTGCCAGCAGCTTAGGTGTGACAGGGGGCCATCAGCCCCAGCATTTT
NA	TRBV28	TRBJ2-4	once	CASSQGGQNIQYF	TGTGCCAGCAGTCAGGGAGGACAAAACATTCAGTACTTC